Sequencing of this T cell receptor beta chain was carried out in a study of post-analysis software for immune sequencing data. Each TCR beta cDNA library carried unique molecular identifiers. Using its own MiXCR run on the PCR reads, TCRdb lists one record per CDR3 protein. The sample consists of fewer than 850,000 distinct CDR3 sequences, about 45% of them appearing once. This clonotype has just a few counts. Its matching antigen is unknown. General study results and limits: In patients, TRBV5-6, TRBV5-1 and TRBV20-1 belonged to roughly 5 TRBV segments found more frequently than in controls. Multiple sclerosis patients showed significantly lower normalized Chao1 diversity than controls did.

CDR1 is SGDLS and CDR2 is YYNGEE in the germline V gene. The CDR3 contains 16 residues. The germline V and J ends were trimmed by 1 base and 8 bases, with 19 bases remaining between them. The chain carries TRBV9 and TRBJ2-1, with D maybe TRBD1 (5 bases). The receptor was isolated from a girl aged 5 to 17 with multiple sclerosis. The sample consisted of blood. The CDR3 spells CASSVSPLDQGYEQFF. In DNA form, the CDR3 reads TGTGCCAGCAGCGTATCCCCCCTAGACCAGGGCTATGAGCAGTTCTTC.